The 5 T cell receptor beta chains listed next were all sequenced from one sample in a study of PD-1 blockade in classical Hodgkin lymphoma. Brentuximab vedotin exposure varied among the patients, all of whom had relapsed after autologous stem cell transplantation. TCRdb keeps only in-frame clones here, not all; method: immunoSEQ multiplex PCR. Here the sample spans 65,000 to 95,000 clones, roughly 90% being singletons. The material was peripheral blood mononuclear cells (PBMCs), obtained at baseline. All receptors derive from a human donor with classical Hodgkin lymphoma.

This clone was detected only a few times. The chain carries TRBV19 and TRBJ2-7; D unresolved. This CDR3 is built from 13 residues. Trimming left V 3 bases short and J 4 bases short, with 10 bases between. Looked up from germline, CDR1 is LNHDA and CDR2 is SQIVND (reference sequence). CDR3 region: CASSIMHSYEQYF. The DNA for the CDR3 is TGTGCCAGTAGTATCATGCACTCGTACGAGCAGTACTTC.

The gene calls are TRBV6-5 and TRBJ1-5, with 7 bases lining up with TRBD1. The trim removed 0 bases at V and 6 bases at J, leaving 5 bases unmatched. The germline V gene encodes CDR1 MNHEY and CDR2 SVGAGI. CDR3 size: 15 residues. CDR3 residues: CASSYSQGLGQPQHF. The CDR3 nucleotides are TGTGCCAGCAGTTACTCACAGGGGCTAGGTCAGCCCCAGCATTTT.

The rearrangement joins TRBV30 to TRBJ1-4; weak D call: TRBD1 (5 bases). CDR1 and CDR2 (germline): GTSNPN, SVGIG (reference sequence). This CDR3 region has 14 residues. V lost 4 bases, J lost 8 bases, and 17 bases lay in between. The CDR3 reads CAWTLGEGYEKLFF. In DNA, the CDR3 is TGTGCCTGGACCCTAGGGGAGGGTTACGAAAAACTGTTTTTT.

V is TRBV19 and J is TRBJ2-1; no definite D call. V was cut by 2 bases and J by 7 bases, with 3 bases left in between. Germline assignment: CDR1 LNHDA and CDR2 SQIVND (reference sequence). The CDR3 sequence is 11 residues long. The CDR3 region is CASSIYNEQFF. DNA for the CDR3: TGTGCCAGTAGTATATATAATGAGCAGTTCTTC.

This rearrangement joins TRBV4-3 to TRBJ2-1; 8 bases agree with TRBD2. Germline V CDR1 and CDR2: LGHNA, YSLEER. The junction had 7 bases not matched to a gene; V was cut back by 0 bases and J by 3 bases. This CDR3 is built from 17 residues. The CDR3 reads CASSQESGAGDYNEQFF. The CDR3 DNA sequence: TGCGCCAGCAGCCAAGAGTCTGGAGCGGGGGACTACAATGAGCAGTTCTTC.